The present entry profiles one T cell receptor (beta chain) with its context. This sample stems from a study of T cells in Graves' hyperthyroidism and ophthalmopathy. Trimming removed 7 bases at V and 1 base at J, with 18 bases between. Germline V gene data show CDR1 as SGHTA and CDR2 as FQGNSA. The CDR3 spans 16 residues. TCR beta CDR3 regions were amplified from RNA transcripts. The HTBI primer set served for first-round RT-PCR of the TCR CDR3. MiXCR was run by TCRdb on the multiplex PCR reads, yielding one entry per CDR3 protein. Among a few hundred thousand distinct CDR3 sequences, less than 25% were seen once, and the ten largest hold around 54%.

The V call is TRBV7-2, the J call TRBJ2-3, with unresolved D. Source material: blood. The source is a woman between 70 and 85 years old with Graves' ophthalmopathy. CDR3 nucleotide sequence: TGTGCCAGCACCCCACTTAGTGCCCCGGGCACAGATACGCAGTATTTT. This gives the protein CASTPLSAPGTDTQYF.